A single sample gave rise to the 24 T cell receptor beta chains below, sequenced in a study of shared clonotypes between healthy human individuals. The repertoire was sequenced with immunoSEQ multiplex PCR; TCRdb's copy has only in-frame clones and lacks some. Seen here are 2 million to 2.5 million clones, roughly 90% observed once, and the top ten hold 0.3% to 0.45%. The sample was naive CD4+ T cells from PBMCs. Stated subset: CD45RA+ positively selected. The receptors stem from a man aged 18 to 30 in good health. Some clones in this sample may be carry-over from other donors' samples.

The chain recombines TRBV29-1 with TRBJ2-3, with 7 bases lining up with TRBD1. J was trimmed by 2 bases and V by 3 bases; bases with no gene match: 5. Germline V gene sequence: CDR1 SQVTM, CDR2 ANQGSEA. This CDR3 contains 14 residues. The CDR3 DNA is TGCAGCGTTGACGGGACAGAGAACACAGATACGCAGTATTTT. Translated: CSVDGTENTDTQYF.

This clone was observed a single time. The sample has other DNA sequences that encode this CDR3 too. The chain links TRBV9 to TRBJ2-3; 12 nucleotides align to TRBD2. CDR3 length: 16 residues. V gave up 3 bases and J gave up 2 bases; unmatched junction bases: 4. Germline assignment: CDR1 SGDLS and CDR2 YYNGEE. DNA of the CDR3: TGTGCCAGCAGCGCGGGGACTAGCGGGTCCACAGATACGCAGTATTTT. Translated, it gives CASSAGTSGSTDTQYF.

CDR3 nucleotides: TGTGCCAGCAGGGTTGTAGCACAAAACTACGAGCAGTACTTC. It translates to CASRVVAQNYEQYF. The rearrangement uses TRBV6-6 and TRBJ2-7; D is unclear. CDR3 length: 14 residues. Germline assignment: CDR1 MNHNY and CDR2 SVGAGI (reference sequence). V was clipped by 6 bases and J by 3 bases, with 15 bases between them.

The chain has TRBV6-1 and TRBJ2-7; D perhaps matches TRBD2 (5 bases). The CDR3 runs to 13 residues. V lost 6 bases, J lost 6 bases, and 15 bases lay in between. Germline CDR1 MNHNS, CDR2 SASEGT. CDR3 sequence: CASSAGPTFEQYF. The CDR3 bases are TGTGCCAGCAGCGCGGGCCCAACCTTCGAGCAGTACTTC.

This clone has just a few counts. The V call is TRBV6-1, the J call TRBJ1-2; no definite D call. This CDR3 contains 13 residues. The germline CDR1 and CDR2 sequences are MNHNS and SASEGT. With 6 bases removed from V and 2 bases from J, the gap between germline ends came to 10 bases. The CDR3 DNA reads TGTGCCAGCAGATTTGACGGGAACTATGGCTACACCTTC. The encoded protein is CASRFDGNYGYTF.

V and J are TRBV29-1 and TRBJ2-3; possible D gene TRBD1, 5 bases. Germline V gives CDR1 SQVTM, CDR2 ANQGSEA. CDR3 size: 12 residues. V was cut by 6 bases and J by 5 bases, with 12 bases left in between. The CDR3 sequence: CSVIDRKDTQYF. The DNA for the CDR3 is TGCAGCGTGATCGACAGAAAAGATACGCAGTATTTT.

The chain couples TRBV5-1 to TRBJ2-4; a weak D match, TRBD2 (6 bases). The CDR3 consists of 17 residues. V shed 2 bases and J shed 0 bases, with 15 bases lying between them. CDR1 and CDR2 from the germline V gene are SGHRS and YFSETQ. Here the CDR3 reads CASSLGTPEGAKNIQYF. The CDR3 region has the DNA TGCGCCAGCAGCTTAGGGACTCCCGAGGGAGCCAAAAACATTCAGTACTTC.

The DNA of the CDR3 is TGTGCCAGCAGCCGTGATACAGGGATTGAAGCTTTCTTT. As protein: CASSRDTGIEAFF. The genes are TRBV11-2 and TRBJ1-1; weak D call: TRBD1 (6 bases). Germline loops: CDR1 SGHAT, CDR2 FQNNGV. V shed 5 bases and J shed 7 bases, with 14 bases lying between them. This CDR3 is built from 13 residues.

The chain recombines TRBV7-6 with TRBJ2-7; D ambiguous. V was cut by 5 bases and J by 6 bases, with 17 bases left in between. The CDR3 runs to 14 residues. Per the germline V gene, CDR1 is SGHVS and CDR2 is FNYEAQ. CDR3: CASSPGGSRSEQYF. DNA of the CDR3: TGTGCCAGCAGCCCCGGTGGCAGCCGGAGCGAGCAGTACTTC.

On this clone: The sample carries other DNA sequences with the same CDR3. This chain uses TRBV7-2 with TRBJ1-1; D may be TRBD1 (5 bases). The germline V gene encodes CDR1 SGHTA and CDR2 FQGNSA. Trimming pared 3 bases from V and 2 bases from J, leaving 7 bases between. The CDR3 runs to 13 residues. The CDR3 loop is CASSLQGNTEAFF. CDR3 nucleotide sequence: TGTGCCAGCAGCTTGCAGGGTAACACTGAAGCTTTCTTT.

V gene TRBV29-1 combines with J gene TRBJ1-2; TRBD1 matches 8 bases. CDR3 length: 14 amino acids. Trimming removed 1 base from V and 8 bases from J; junction bases left unmatched: 9. Germline loops: CDR1 SQVTM, CDR2 ANQGSEA. The CDR3 bases are TGCAGCGTTGAAGGCACGACAGGGGCCTTAGGCTACACCTTC. Translated, it gives CSVEGTTGALGYTF.

This clone came up a few times. One junction end disagrees with the germline gene, perhaps due to a read error. The V call is TRBV27, the J call TRBJ1-5; no reliable D call. CDR1 and CDR2 (germline): MNHEY, SMNVEV (reference sequence). CDR3 length equals 10 residues. The CDR3: CASSSSPTPF. For the CDR3, the DNA is TGTGCCAGCAGTTCGTCTCCTACACCTTTT.

The gene calls are TRBV5-1 and TRBJ2-5, with 7 bases identical to TRBD2. CDR1 and CDR2 from the germline V gene are SGHRS and YFSETQ. The CDR3 runs to 16 residues. The V gene end was trimmed by 2 bases and the J gene end by 2 bases; junction bases not matched to a gene: 9. The chain's CDR3 is CASSLGLGTIQETQYF. CDR3 DNA: TGCGCCAGCAGCTTAGGGTTGGGGACTATTCAAGAGACCCAGTACTTC.

J is TRBJ2-7 and V is TRBV30; TRBD1 might be the D (7 bases). CDR3 length equals 14 residues. Germline CDR1 GTSNPN, CDR2 SVGIG (reference sequence). V shed 2 bases and J shed 4 bases, with 15 bases lying between them. CDR3 DNA sequence: TGTGCCTGGAGTAGACAGGGAGGTGGATACGAGCAGTACTTC. It specifies CAWSRQGGGYEQYF.

Concerning this clone itself: This specimen includes other DNA sequences encoding the same CDR3. The chain joins TRBV18 to TRBJ2-5; D might be TRBD2 (5 bases). This CDR3 contains 13 residues. V lost 3 bases and J lost 2, with 7 bases in between. From germline, CDR1 is KGHSH and CDR2 LQKENI. CDR3 sequence reads: CASSPGEQETQYF. The CDR3 DNA reads TGTGCCAGCTCACCGGGAGAACAAGAGACCCAGTACTTC.

V usage is TRBV11-1 and J usage is TRBJ2-5, with D unresolved. This CDR3 is built from 15 residues. V shed 0 bases and J shed 5 bases, with 13 bases lying between them. Germline V gene data show CDR1 as SGHAT and CDR2 as FQDESV (reference sequence). The CDR3 here is CASSLAQRVGETQYF. In nucleotides, the CDR3 is TGTGCCAGCAGCTTAGCGCAAAGGGTCGGGGAGACCCAGTACTTC. Supplemented by reference TRBV11-1 and TRBJ2-5, the full variable domain reads EAEVAQSPRYKITEKSQAVAFWCDPISGHATLYWYRQILGQGPELLVQFQDESVVDDSQLPKDRFSAERLKGVDSTLKIQPAELGDSAMYLCASSLAQRVGETQYFGPGTRLLVL.

The rearrangement links TRBV11-2 to TRBJ2-3, with 7 nucleotides matching TRBD2. The CDR3 loop spans 15 amino acids. With V trimmed by 8 bases and J by 3 bases, 11 bases remained unmatched. Germline CDR1 is SGHAT and CDR2 is FQNNGV. The CDR3 spells CASARAGEGTDTQYF. CDR3 nucleotide sequence: TGTGCCAGCGCTAGGGCGGGAGAAGGAACAGATACGCAGTATTTT.

V is TRBV4-3 and J is TRBJ1-2, with D hard to call. The CDR3 loop spans 14 amino acids. The germline V gene has CDR1 LGHNA and CDR2 YSLEER. Deletions cut 6 bases from V and 3 bases from J, with 14 bases between. CDR3 coding DNA: TGCGCCAGCAGTGTCGCCGGGAGAGACTATGGCTACACCTTC. Translating gives CASSVAGRDYGYTF.

The chain joins TRBV11-3 to TRBJ2-3; TRBD2 is a possible D gene (5 bases). V lost 5 bases to trimming and J lost 4 bases, with 16 bases between them. The CDR3 is 15 residues long. Germline CDR1 and CDR2: SGHNT and YENEEA. CDR3 amino acids: CASSLGSTGADTQYF. As DNA, the CDR3 is TGTGCCAGCAGCCTAGGAAGTACCGGGGCAGATACGCAGTATTTT.

This clone was seen more than once but under ten times. This chain links TRBV18 with TRBJ1-5, with a possible D match to TRBD1 (5 bases). The CDR3 is made up of 14 amino acids. The V end lost 2 bases, the J end lost 5 bases, and 10 bases lay between the germline ends. Per the germline V gene, CDR1 is KGHSH and CDR2 is LQKENI. The DNA for the CDR3 is TGTGCCAGCTCACCAACGTCGGGGGATCAGCCCCAGCATTTT. This gives the protein CASSPTSGDQPQHF. The complete variable domain, with remaining parts taken from reference TRBV18 and TRBJ1-5, reads NAGVMQNPRHLVRRRGQEARLRCSPMKGHSHVYWYRQLPEEGLKFMVYLQKENIIDESGMPKERFSAEFPKEGPSILRIQQVVRGDSAAYFCASSPTSGDQPQHFGDGTRLSIL.

The V gene is TRBV12-2, the J gene TRBJ2-1. TRBV12-2 is marked as a pseudogene. CDR3 size: 17 residues. The CDR3 nucleotides are TGTGCAAGTCGCTCAAGGCTCCATTTTAATAGGTGCGATGAGCAGTTCTTC. Residues: CASRSRLHFNRCDEQFF.

The chain joins TRBV11-2 to TRBJ2-7; TRBD2 is a possible D gene (6 bases). This CDR3 region has 15 residues. The germline V gene has CDR1 SGHAT and CDR2 FQNNGV. V was clipped by 4 bases and J by 3 bases, with 16 bases between them. The CDR3, as DNA: TGTGCCAGCAGCTCCCGCGGGACGGGGAACTACGAGCAGTACTTC. Its translation is CASSSRGTGNYEQYF.

V is TRBV19 and J is TRBJ1-5; D remains unclear. Germline V CDR1 and CDR2: LNHDA, SQIVND (reference sequence). This CDR3 spans 15 amino acids. V lost 3 bases and J 3 bases, leaving 12 bases between the germline ends. CDR3 sequence: CASSIKIRDNQPQHF. The CDR3 DNA is TGTGCCAGTAGTATTAAGATCCGGGACAATCAGCCCCAGCATTTT. The whole variable domain, filled in from reference TRBV19 and TRBJ1-5, reads DGGITQSPKYLFRKEGQNVTLSCEQNLNHDAMYWYRQDPGQGLRLIYYSQIVNDFQKGDIAEGYSVSREKKESFPLTVTSAQKNPTAFYLCASSIKIRDNQPQHFGDGTRLSIL.

The chain has TRBV9 and TRBJ2-5, with TRBD2 as a possible D gene (5 bases). Trimming pared 4 bases from V and 3 bases from J, leaving 10 bases between. The germline CDR1 and CDR2 sequences are SGDLS and YYNGEE. The CDR3 loop spans 13 amino acids. The CDR3 DNA sequence: TGTGCCAGCAGCAGGTATAGCGAAGAGACCCAGTACTTC. Encoded protein: CASSRYSEETQYF.